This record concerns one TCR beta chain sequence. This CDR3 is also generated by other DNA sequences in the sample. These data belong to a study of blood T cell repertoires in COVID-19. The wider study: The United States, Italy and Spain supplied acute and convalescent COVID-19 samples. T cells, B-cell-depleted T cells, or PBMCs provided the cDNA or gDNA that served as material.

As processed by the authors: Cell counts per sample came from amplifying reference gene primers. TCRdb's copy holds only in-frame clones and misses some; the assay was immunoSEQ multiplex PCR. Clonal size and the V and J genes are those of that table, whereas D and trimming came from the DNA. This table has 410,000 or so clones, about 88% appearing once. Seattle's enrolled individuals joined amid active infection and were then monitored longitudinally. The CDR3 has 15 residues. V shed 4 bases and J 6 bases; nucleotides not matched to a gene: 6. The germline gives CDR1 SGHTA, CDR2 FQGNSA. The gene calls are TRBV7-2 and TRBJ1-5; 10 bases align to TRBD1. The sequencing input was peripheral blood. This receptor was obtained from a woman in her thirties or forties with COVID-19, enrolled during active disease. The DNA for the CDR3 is TGTGCCAGCAGCTCTCGACAGGGGGCGGGTCAGCCCCAGCATTTT. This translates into CASSSRQGAGQPQHF. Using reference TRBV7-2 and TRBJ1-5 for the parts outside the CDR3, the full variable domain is GAGVSQSPSNKVTEKGKDVELRCDPISGHTALYWYRQSLGQGLEFLIYFQGNSAPDKSGLPSDRFSAERTGGSVSTLTIQRTQQEDSAVYLCASSSRQGAGQPQHFGDGTRLSIL.